This T cell receptor (beta chain) was observed in a study of T cells in Graves' hyperthyroidism and ophthalmopathy. There are 14 residues in the CDR3. CDR1 and CDR2 from the germline V gene are MNHNS and SASEGT. The V end was cut by 11 bases, the J end by 5 bases, with 16 bases between. This clonotype came up many times. There were TCR beta CDR3 regions amplified from RNA transcripts. With the HTBI primer set, the TCR CDR3 went through a first round of RT-PCR. MiXCR, applied by TCRdb to the multiplex PCR reads, yields one record per CDR3 protein. The sample consists of about 290,000 distinct CDR3 sequences, approximately 13% of them appearing once.

This clonotype was sampled from a woman aged 40 to 50 with Graves' hyperthyroidism. This chain joins TRBV6-1 and TRBJ1-6; D not resolved. Sequenced sample: blood. CDR3: CALRSGRHNSPLHF. CDR3 sequence (DNA): TGTGCCCTCAGGTCCGGTCGACATAATTCACCCCTCCACTTT.